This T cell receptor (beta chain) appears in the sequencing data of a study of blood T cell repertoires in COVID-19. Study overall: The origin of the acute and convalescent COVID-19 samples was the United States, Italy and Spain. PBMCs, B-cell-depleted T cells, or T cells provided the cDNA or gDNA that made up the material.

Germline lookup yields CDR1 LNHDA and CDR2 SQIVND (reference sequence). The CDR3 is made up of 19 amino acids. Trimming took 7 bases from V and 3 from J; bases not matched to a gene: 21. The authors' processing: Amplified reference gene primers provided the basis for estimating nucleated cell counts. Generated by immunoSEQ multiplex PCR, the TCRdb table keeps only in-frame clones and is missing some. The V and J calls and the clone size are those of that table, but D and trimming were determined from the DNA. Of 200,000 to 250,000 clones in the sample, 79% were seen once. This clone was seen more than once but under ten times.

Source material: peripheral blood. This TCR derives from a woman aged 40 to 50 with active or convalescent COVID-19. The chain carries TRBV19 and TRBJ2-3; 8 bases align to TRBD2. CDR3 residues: CASTTHVASGYPKTDTQYF. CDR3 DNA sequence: TGTGCCAGTACCACTCATGTGGCTAGCGGGTACCCTAAGACAGATACGCAGTATTTT.